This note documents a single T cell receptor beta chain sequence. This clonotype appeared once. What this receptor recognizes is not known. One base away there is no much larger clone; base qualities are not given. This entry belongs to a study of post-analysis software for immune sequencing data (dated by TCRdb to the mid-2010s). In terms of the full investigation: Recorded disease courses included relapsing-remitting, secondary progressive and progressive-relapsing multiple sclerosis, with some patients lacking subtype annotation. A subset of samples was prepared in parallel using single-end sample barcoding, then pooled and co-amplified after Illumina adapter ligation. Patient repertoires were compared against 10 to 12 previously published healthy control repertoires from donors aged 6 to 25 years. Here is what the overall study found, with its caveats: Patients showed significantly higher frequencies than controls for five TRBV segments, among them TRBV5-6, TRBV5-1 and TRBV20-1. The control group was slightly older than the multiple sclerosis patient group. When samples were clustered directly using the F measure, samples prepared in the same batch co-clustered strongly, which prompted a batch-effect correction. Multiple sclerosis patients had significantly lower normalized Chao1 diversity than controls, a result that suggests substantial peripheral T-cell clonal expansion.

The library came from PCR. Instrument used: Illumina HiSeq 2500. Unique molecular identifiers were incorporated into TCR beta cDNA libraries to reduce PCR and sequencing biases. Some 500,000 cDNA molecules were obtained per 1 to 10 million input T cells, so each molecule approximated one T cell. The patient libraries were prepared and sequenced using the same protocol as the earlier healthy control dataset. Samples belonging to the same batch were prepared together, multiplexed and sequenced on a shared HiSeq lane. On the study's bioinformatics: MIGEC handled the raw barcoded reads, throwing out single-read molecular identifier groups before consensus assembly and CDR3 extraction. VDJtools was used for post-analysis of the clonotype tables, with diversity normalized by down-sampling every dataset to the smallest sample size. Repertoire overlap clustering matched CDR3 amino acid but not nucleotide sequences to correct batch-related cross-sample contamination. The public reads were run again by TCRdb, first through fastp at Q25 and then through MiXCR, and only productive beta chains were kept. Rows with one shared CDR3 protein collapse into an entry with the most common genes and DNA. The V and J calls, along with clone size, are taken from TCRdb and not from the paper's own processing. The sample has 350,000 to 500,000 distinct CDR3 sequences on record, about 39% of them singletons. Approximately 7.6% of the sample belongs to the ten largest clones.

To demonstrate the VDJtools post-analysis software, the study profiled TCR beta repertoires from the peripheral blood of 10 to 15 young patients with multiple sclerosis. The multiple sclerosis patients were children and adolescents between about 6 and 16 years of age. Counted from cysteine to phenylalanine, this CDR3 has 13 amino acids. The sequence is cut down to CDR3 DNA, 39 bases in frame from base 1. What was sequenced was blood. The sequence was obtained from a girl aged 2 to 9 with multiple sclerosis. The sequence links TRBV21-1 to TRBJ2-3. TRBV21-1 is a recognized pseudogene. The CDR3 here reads CASNGLAGDTQYF. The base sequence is TGTGCCAGCAACGGACTAGCAGGAGATACGCAGTATTTT.